This TCR beta chain was obtained from a study of cytomegalovirus exposure and HLA in healthy donors. The PCR contained 60 Vbeta and 13 Jbeta primers. Libraries were prepared by immunoSEQ multiplex PCR; TCRdb keeps only in-frame clonotypes and omits some of them. The top ten clones hold roughly 4.2% of a sample with over 100,000 clones, 77% of them seen once. This CDR3 has 14 amino acids. The V end lost 6 bases, the J end lost 5 bases, and 16 bases lay between the germline ends. Germline assignment: CDR1 SNHLY and CDR2 FYNNEI. The V call is TRBV2, the J call TRBJ2-5; weak D call: TRBD2 (6 bases). The sequence came from a male donor in good health and CMV-seropositive. Input material: PBMCs. The CDR3 sequence is CASSYRRLEETQYF. The CDR3 DNA is TGTGCCAGCAGCTACAGAAGACTAGAGGAGACCCAGTACTTC.